This T cell receptor (beta chain) was sequenced during a study of CD8 T cells in ankylosing spondylitis. From the 5' RACE reads, TCRdb called clonotypes with MiXCR, one entry per CDR3 protein. The sample has approximately 130,000 distinct CDR3 sequences, approximately 10% seen once. Remarks on this clonotype: Its specificity is unknown.

Study-level findings and limits: The disease-linked clones had a CD8+ phenotype and low blood frequencies. Ankylosing spondylitis blood seemed to carry a telltale TCR beta motif made of under ten highly homologous variants.

Trimming stripped 4 bases from V and 4 bases from J, with 14 bases between. Germline V gene sequence: CDR1 SQVTM, CDR2 ANQGSEA. The CDR3 length is 14 residues. Sequences were obtained from blood, either unsorted or a sorted T cell fraction (not recorded which). The chain recombines TRBV29-1 with TRBJ2-1, with D possibly TRBD2 on 6 matching bases. This receptor was identified in a female donor with ankylosing spondylitis or in good health (not recorded which). This CDR3 is CSVAREPLYNEQFF. In nucleotides, the CDR3 is TGCAGCGTTGCCCGGGAGCCGCTTTACAATGAGCAGTTCTTC.